This T cell receptor beta chain was retrieved from a study of blood T cell repertoires in COVID-19. The J segment lost 3 bases and the V segment lost 5 bases, leaving 4 bases of the junction unmatched. The CDR3 totals 13 residues. In its sample, this clone was seen once. Assignment of participants to cohorts was predicated upon participant-reported clinical history. The assay was immunoSEQ multiplex PCR, and TCRdb's table has in-frame clones only and misses some. The sample lists roughly 250,000 clones, approximately 91% seen once, with about 2% in the top ten. Material: PBMCs or T cells enriched from blood (not recorded which). The sequence was collected from a woman aged 40 to 55 with acute COVID-19. The chain has TRBV12-3 or TRBV12-4 and TRBJ2-7, with TRBD2 matching over 7 bases. The CDR3: CASSHGEGYEQYF. The CDR3 bases are TGTGCCAGCAGTCACGGGGAGGGCTACGAGCAGTACTTC.